A selection of T cell receptor beta chains follows, all from one sample in a study of T cell responses to AZD1222 COVID-19 vaccine. The method was immunoSEQ multiplex PCR; TCRdb's version includes in-frame clones alone and lacks a portion of them. The repertoire holds roughly 35,000 clones, with 85% to 90% as singletons. Specimen: peripheral blood, collected 28 days after the second AZD1222 dose. The origin of the receptors is an adult who received the AZD1222 COVID-19 vaccine. Each CDR3 is given without its conserved first and last residue. Fields, in order: J gene, V gene, CDR3 protein.

TRBJ1-5	TRBV19	ASSIGADPRRNQPQH
TRBJ2-5	TRBV5-1	ASSPLEETQY
TRBJ2-7	TRBV7-9	ASSLESYEQY
TRBJ1-1	TRBV19	ASSAQGYTEAF
TRBJ1-1	TRBV12-3/TRBV12-4	ASSLAGEAF
TRBJ1-4	TRBV19	ASSIHNGPDEKLF
TRBJ1-5	TRBV7-2	ASSLLGESNQPQH
TRBJ1-1	TRBV5-1	ASSFGDGQENTEAF
TRBJ2-7	TRBV5-1	ASSFEAGYEQY
TRBJ2-6	TRBV11-2	ASITNWVGYGANVLT
TRBJ2-7	TRBV6-5	ASKESYYEQY
TRBJ2-2	TRBV27	ASSFLGRGRSGELF
TRBJ2-7	TRBV28	ASSKGGTGPGEQY
TRBJ1-3	TRBV19	ASSAWTGTRNTIY
TRBJ1-2	TRBV7-2	ASSLTANYGYT
TRBJ2-2	TRBV6-5	ASNLGQGNTGELF
TRBJ2-2	TRBV5-1	ASSSNSGGATTGELF
TRBJ1-1	TRBV29-1	SVEVTPGTEAF
TRBJ2-1	TRBV5-1	ASRTSGEAYNEQF
TRBJ1-1	TRBV6-4	ASSDSSRGNTEAF
TRBJ1-1	TRBV29-1	SVDIRGTEAF
TRBJ1-1	TRBV7-6	ASSPLPGTSLTEAF
TRBJ2-3	TRBV5-1	ASSLEGSQY
TRBJ2-3	TRBV7-2	ASSSGGELTDTQY
TRBJ2-2	TRBV6-2/TRBV6-3	ASSYVGGQTIGELF
TRBJ2-7	TRBV6-1	ASSEALEGAAYEQY
TRBJ1-1	TRBV29-1	SVGIGGNTEAF
TRBJ1-1	TRBV11-1	ASSPGWGTMNTEAF
TRBJ2-3	TRBV7-6	ASSAWAGGPADTQY
TRBJ1-2	TRBV10-1	ASSQSRDSYGYT
TRBJ2-5	TRBV3-1/TRBV3-2	ASSLLASQETQY
TRBJ2-2	TRBV25-1	ASTGQSNTGELF
TRBJ1-1	TRBV7-2	ASSARQGPKAF
TRBJ2-1	TRBV7-2	ASSLVRGLAGLGNEQF
TRBJ2-4	TRBV19	ASSLTGIAKNIQY
TRBJ1-5	TRBV3-1/TRBV3-2	ASSRTLNQPQH
TRBJ2-7	TRBV12-3/TRBV12-4	ASTRATEGEQY
TRBJ2-7	TRBV5-1	ASSLGDSTHEQY
TRBJ2-2	TRBV4-1	ASSQVVAGGPGELF
TRBJ1-1	TRBV5-1	ASGGTATTEAF
TRBJ1-2	TRBV7-9	ASSSGPYGYT
TRBJ1-5	TRBV7-8	ASSLTDNQPQH
TRBJ1-1	TRBV5-8	ASRRVGPEAF
TRBJ2-5	TRBV9	ASSVYVGAGETQY